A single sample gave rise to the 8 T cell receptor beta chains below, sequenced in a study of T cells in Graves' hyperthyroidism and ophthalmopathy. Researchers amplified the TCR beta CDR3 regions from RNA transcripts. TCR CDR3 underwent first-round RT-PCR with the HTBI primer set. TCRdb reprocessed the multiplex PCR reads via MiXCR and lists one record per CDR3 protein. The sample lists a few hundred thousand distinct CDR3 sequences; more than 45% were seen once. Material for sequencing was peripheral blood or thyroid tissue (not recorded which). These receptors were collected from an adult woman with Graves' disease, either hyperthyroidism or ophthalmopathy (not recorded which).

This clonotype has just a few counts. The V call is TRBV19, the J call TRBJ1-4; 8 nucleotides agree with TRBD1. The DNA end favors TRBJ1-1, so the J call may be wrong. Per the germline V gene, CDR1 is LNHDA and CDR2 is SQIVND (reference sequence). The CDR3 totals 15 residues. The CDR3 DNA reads TGTGCCAGTAGTCCCTATGGACAGGGCCGAACTGAAGCTTTCTTT. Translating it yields CASSPYGQGRTEAFF.

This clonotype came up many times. CDR3 protein: CSGFDYGYTF. CDR3 DNA: TGCAGTGGCTTTGACTATGGCTACACCTTC. This chain links TRBV20-1 with TRBJ1-2; D unresolved. This CDR3 is built from 10 residues. Germline lookup yields CDR1 DFQATT and CDR2 SNEGSKA (reference sequence). V lost 7 bases and J lost 3, with 6 bases in between.

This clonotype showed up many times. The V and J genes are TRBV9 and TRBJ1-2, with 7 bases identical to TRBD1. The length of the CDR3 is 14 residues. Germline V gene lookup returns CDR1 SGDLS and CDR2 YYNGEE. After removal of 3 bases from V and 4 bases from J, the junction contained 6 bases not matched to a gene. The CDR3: CASSAGQVVYGYTF. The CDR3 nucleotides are TGTGCCAGCAGCGCCGGACAGGTCGTCTATGGCTACACCTTC.

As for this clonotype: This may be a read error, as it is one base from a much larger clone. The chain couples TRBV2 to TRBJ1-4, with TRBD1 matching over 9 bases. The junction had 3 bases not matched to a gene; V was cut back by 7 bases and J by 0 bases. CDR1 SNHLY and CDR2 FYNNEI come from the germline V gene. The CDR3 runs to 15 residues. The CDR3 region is CASIRQGATNEKLFF. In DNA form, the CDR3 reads TGTGCCAGCATCCGACAGGGGGCAACTAATGAAAAACTGTTTTTT.

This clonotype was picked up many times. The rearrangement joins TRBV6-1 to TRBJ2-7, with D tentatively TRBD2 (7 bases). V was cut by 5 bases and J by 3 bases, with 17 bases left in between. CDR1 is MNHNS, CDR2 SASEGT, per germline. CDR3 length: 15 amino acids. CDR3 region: CASSSGAGEGYEQYF. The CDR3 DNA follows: TGTGCCAGCAGTTCCGGAGCAGGGGAGGGCTACGAGCAGTACTTC.

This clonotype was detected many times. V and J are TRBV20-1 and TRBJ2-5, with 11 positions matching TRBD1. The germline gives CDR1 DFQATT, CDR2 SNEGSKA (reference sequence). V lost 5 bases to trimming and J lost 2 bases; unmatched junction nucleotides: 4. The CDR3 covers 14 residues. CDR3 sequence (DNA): TGCAGTGCTCCTCGGGACAGGGGGCAAGAGACCCAGTACTTC. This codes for CSAPRDRGQETQYF.

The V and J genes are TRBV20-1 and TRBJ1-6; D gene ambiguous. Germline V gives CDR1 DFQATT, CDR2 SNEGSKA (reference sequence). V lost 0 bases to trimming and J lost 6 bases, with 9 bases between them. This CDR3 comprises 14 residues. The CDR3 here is CSARDGGTNSPLHF. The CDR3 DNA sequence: TGCAGTGCTAGAGATGGCGGAACTAATTCACCCCTCCACTTT.

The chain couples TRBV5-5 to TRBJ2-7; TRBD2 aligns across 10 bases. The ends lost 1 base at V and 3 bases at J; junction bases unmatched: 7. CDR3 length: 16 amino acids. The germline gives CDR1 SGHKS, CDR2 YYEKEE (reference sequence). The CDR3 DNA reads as TGTGCCAGCAGCTTGCCCCTAGCGGGAGTCGACTACGAGCAGTACTTC. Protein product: CASSLPLAGVDYEQYF.